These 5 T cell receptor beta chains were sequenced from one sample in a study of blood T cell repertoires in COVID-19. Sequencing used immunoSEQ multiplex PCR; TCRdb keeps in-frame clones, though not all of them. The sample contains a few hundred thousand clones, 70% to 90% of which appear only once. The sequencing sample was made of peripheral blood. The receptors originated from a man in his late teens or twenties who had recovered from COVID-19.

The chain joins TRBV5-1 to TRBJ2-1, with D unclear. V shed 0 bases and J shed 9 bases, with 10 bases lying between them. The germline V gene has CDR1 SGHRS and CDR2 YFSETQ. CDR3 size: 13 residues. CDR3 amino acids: CASSLAGSGEQFF. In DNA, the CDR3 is TGCGCCAGCAGCTTGGCGGGTTCGGGTGAGCAGTTCTTC.

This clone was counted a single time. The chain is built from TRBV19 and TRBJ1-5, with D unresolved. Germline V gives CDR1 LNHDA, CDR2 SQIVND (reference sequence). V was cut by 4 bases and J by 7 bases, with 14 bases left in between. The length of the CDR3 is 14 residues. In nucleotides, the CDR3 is TGTGCCAGTAGTACAACGGGGATGGCACAGCCCCAGCATTTT. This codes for CASSTTGMAQPQHF.

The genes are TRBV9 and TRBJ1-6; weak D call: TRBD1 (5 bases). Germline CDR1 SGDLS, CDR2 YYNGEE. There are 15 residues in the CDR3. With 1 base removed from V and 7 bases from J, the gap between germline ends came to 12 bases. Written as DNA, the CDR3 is TGTGCCAGCAGCGTACCCGGACACCCGAATTCACCCCTCCACTTT. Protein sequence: CASSVPGHPNSPLHF.

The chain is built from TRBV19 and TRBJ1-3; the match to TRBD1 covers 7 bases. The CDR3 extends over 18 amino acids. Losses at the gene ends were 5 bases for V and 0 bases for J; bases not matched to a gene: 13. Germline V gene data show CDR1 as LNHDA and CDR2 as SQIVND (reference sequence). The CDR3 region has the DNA TGTGCCAGTAGTGCGACAGGGATCTTCTCAAACTCTGGAAACACCATATATTTT. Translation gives CASSATGIFSNSGNTIYF. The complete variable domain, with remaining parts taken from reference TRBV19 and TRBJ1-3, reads DGGITQSPKYLFRKEGQNVTLSCEQNLNHDAMYWYRQDPGQGLRLIYYSQIVNDFQKGDIAEGYSVSREKKESFPLTVTSAQKNPTAFYLCASSATGIFSNSGNTIYFGEGSWLTVV.

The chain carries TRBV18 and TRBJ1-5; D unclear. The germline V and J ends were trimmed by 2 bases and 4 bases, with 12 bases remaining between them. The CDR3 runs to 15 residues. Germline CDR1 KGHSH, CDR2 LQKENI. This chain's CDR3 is CASSPATDTNQPQHF. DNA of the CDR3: TGTGCCAGCTCACCAGCCACAGATACAAATCAGCCCCAGCATTTT.